These 14 T cell receptor beta chains originate from one sample sequenced in a study of blood T cells in healthy people across ages. A second PCR, run for about 6 to 11 cycles, used a sample-barcoded 5' primer plus a J-beta primer mix. TCRdb re-analysed the 5' RACE reads in MiXCR, keeping a single row per CDR3 protein. The sample lists 1,500,000 or so distinct CDR3 sequences, 42% occurring once. The sample was blood. The receptors stem from a woman between 18 and 30 years old in good health.

This clonotype was seen ten or more times. A much larger clone lies a single base off, so this may be a read error. This sequence joins TRBV12-3 or TRBV12-4 and TRBJ2-1; D is undetermined. CDR3 length equals 14 residues. V gave up 2 bases and J gave up 0 bases, with 5 bases separating them. The DNA for the CDR3 is TGTGCCAGCAGTTTACGAAACTCCTACAATGAGCAGTTCTTC. Translation: CASSLRNSYNEQFF.

Only a few counts were recorded for this clonotype. V is TRBV9 and J is TRBJ2-3; the D gene is possibly TRBD2 (5 bases). CDR1 and CDR2 (germline): SGDLS, YYNGEE. The CDR3 runs to 15 residues. V lost 0 bases and J 4 bases, leaving 12 bases between the germline ends. CDR3 sequence: CASSVAFSGSDTQYF. For the CDR3, the DNA is TGTGCCAGCAGCGTAGCGTTCTCGGGGTCAGATACGCAGTATTTT.

The chain has TRBV7-6 and TRBJ2-3, with D maybe TRBD1 (6 bases). In germline, CDR1 is SGHVS, CDR2 FNYEAQ. The V gene lost 4 bases and the J gene lost 4 bases, with 18 bases spanning the gap. The CDR3 runs 16 residues. The CDR3: CASSSRPPDRPDTQYF. The CDR3 DNA is TGTGCCAGCAGCTCCCGCCCCCCAGACAGGCCAGATACGCAGTATTTT.

This clonotype occurred a few times. The V and J genes are TRBV11-2 and TRBJ1-1; 10 nucleotides line up with TRBD1. J lost 4 bases, V lost 5 bases, and 7 bases had no gene match. The CDR3 sequence is 15 residues long. From germline, CDR1 is SGHAT and CDR2 FQNNGV. DNA for the CDR3: TGTGCCAGCAGCCTCAGACAGGGGGCTGGCACTGAAGCTTTCTTT. Protein sequence: CASSLRQGAGTEAFF.

The table lists this clonotype with a count of one. The rearrangement links TRBV20-1 to TRBJ2-3, with 7 bases matching TRBD1. Looked up from germline, CDR1 is DFQATT and CDR2 is SNEGSKA (reference sequence). The CDR3 is made up of 11 amino acids. The ends lost 4 bases at V and 5 bases at J; junction bases unmatched: 0. The CDR3 loop is CSATGGDTQYF. The DNA for the CDR3 is TGCAGTGCTACAGGGGGAGATACGCAGTATTTT.

V usage is TRBV12-3 or TRBV12-4 and J usage is TRBJ2-7; no reliable D call. The V gene lost 6 bases and the J gene lost 5 bases, with 11 bases spanning the gap. The CDR3 is 12 amino acids. This CDR3 is CASSWMFDEQYF. In DNA form, the CDR3 reads TGTGCCAGCAGCTGGATGTTCGACGAGCAGTACTTC.

The rearrangement uses TRBV20-1 and TRBJ1-1; D remains ambiguous. V was cut by 5 bases and J by 0 bases, with 10 bases left in between. CDR3 length: 13 residues. Germline V CDR1 and CDR2: DFQATT, SNEGSKA (reference sequence). The CDR3 DNA reads TGCAGTGCTCCATGGACGGTGAACACTGAAGCTTTCTTT. Its protein is CSAPWTVNTEAFF.

The V gene is TRBV12-3 or TRBV12-4, the J gene TRBJ2-5; D perhaps matches TRBD2 (6 bases). The CDR3 covers 14 residues. The germline V and J ends were trimmed by 7 bases and 5 bases, with 17 bases remaining between them. The chain's CDR3 is CASNPDGGGETQYF. CDR3 nucleotide sequence: TGTGCCAGCAACCCCGATGGGGGAGGCGAGACCCAGTACTTC.

This chain links TRBV20-1 with TRBJ1-2; D is unclear. V was cut by 4 bases and J by 5 bases, with 11 bases left in between. Germline assignment: CDR1 DFQATT and CDR2 SNEGSKA (reference sequence). The CDR3 covers 12 residues. CDR3 residues: CSATPDPYGYTF. The CDR3 bases are TGCAGTGCTACCCCTGACCCTTATGGCTACACCTTC.

This sequence joins TRBV29-1 and TRBJ1-1, with 8 bases identical to TRBD1. Losses at the gene ends were 7 bases for V and 4 bases for J; bases not matched to a gene: 11. The CDR3 runs 14 residues. The germline gives CDR1 SQVTM, CDR2 ANQGSEA. The CDR3 protein is CSGPTGVILTEAFF. CDR3 sequence (DNA): TGCAGCGGACCGACAGGGGTAATCCTCACTGAAGCTTTCTTT.

The chain is built from TRBV6-2 or TRBV6-3 and TRBJ2-7; 8 positions match TRBD2. This CDR3 contains 18 residues. With V trimmed by 5 bases and J by 2 bases, 17 bases remained unmatched. CDR1 is MNHEY and CDR2 is SVGEGT in the germline V gene. In nucleotides, the CDR3 is TGTGCCAGCAGTCTCCGCGGGGTAGCGGGGCGTCAAACCTACGAGCAGTACTTC. Protein product: CASSLRGVAGRQTYEQYF.

This clonotype was counted a few times. V is TRBV20-1 and J is TRBJ2-5; TRBD2 agrees at 7 bases. V trimming: 4 bases; J trimming: 3 bases; junction bases outside the gene matches: 11. The length of the CDR3 is 15 residues. In germline, CDR1 is DFQATT, CDR2 SNEGSKA (reference sequence). The CDR3 DNA is TGCAGTGCTATTGTTCCGGGACTAAGAAAAGAGACCCAGTACTTC. Translation: CSAIVPGLRKETQYF.

V usage is TRBV6-2 or TRBV6-3 and J usage is TRBJ2-4; maybe TRBD1 (5 bases). The V gene's germline CDR1 is MNHEY and CDR2 SVGEGT. The CDR3 length is 18 residues. Trimming pared 2 bases from V and 0 bases from J, leaving 17 bases between. The CDR3 here is CASSYGIPTGLAKNIQYF. CDR3 bases: TGTGCCAGCAGTTACGGGATACCCACAGGTCTAGCCAAAAACATTCAGTACTTC.

This clonotype was counted between two and nine times. This rearrangement joins TRBV7-2 to TRBJ2-3; D assignment may be TRBD1 or TRBD2 (6 bases each). Germline values: CDR1 SGHTA, CDR2 FQGNSA. The CDR3 totals 16 residues. Trimming removed 1 base at V and 2 bases at J, with 13 bases between. In DNA form, the CDR3 reads TGTGCCAGCAGCTTAGTGTCGGGGGCCCACACAGATACGCAGTATTTT. The encoded protein is CASSLVSGAHTDTQYF.